The 9 T cell receptor beta chains below were found in one sample sequenced in a study of regulatory T cells in long-lasting Graves disease. This sample's time point: persistent/refractory GD, antithyroid drugs over 5 years with positive TRAb. TCR sequences were obtained from RNA taken from PBMCs. Construction of TCR beta libraries relied on iRepertoire HTBI primers and on Arm-PCR targeting CDR3 regions. MiXCR, run by TCRdb on the multiplex PCR reads, gives a single entry per CDR3 protein. The table includes about 420,000 distinct CDR3 sequences, roughly a quarter detected once. Source: peripheral blood mononuclear cells (PBMCs), taken when the disease was refractory, from a patient treated with antithyroid drugs. Every receptor here comes from a female donor with Graves disease.

The sample holds a few counts of this clonotype. The V call is TRBV14, the J call TRBJ1-2; D may be TRBD1 (6 bases). Trimming removed 1 base from V and 5 bases from J, with 14 bases in between. CDR1 and CDR2 from the germline V gene are SGHDN and FVKESK. The CDR3 sequence is 15 residues long. CDR3 coding DNA: TGTGCCAGCAGCCAAGCGACAGGTTTGGGATATGGCTACACCTTC. Translated: CASSQATGLGYGYTF.

In this sample, this clonotype turned up many times. The chain joins TRBV30 to TRBJ1-2; D may be TRBD1 (5 bases). Trimming cost V 0 bases and J 8 bases, with 10 bases left between them. The CDR3 consists of 12 residues. CDR1 is GTSNPN and CDR2 is SVGIG in the germline V gene (reference sequence). In nucleotides, the CDR3 is TGTGCCTGGAGTGTATCCGGGGGAGGCTACACCTTC. Protein: CAWSVSGGGYTF.

This clonotype was seen repeatedly, ten times or more. The CDR3 protein is CATFSDYGYTF. The CDR3 DNA reads as TGTGCCACCTTTTCCGACTATGGCTACACCTTC. The chain carries TRBV28 and TRBJ1-2; unclear D gene. The CDR3 contains 11 residues. V lost 10 bases and J lost 3, with 9 bases in between. Germline-derived CDR1 and CDR2 are MDHEN and SYDVKM.

This clonotype was found a few times. Only one base separates this from a far larger clonotype, so it likely reflects a read error. V usage is TRBV7-2 and J usage is TRBJ2-7, with 7 bases that match TRBD2. V was clipped by 0 bases and J by 7 bases; unmatched bases: 9. CDR1 SGHTA and CDR2 FQGNSA come from the germline V gene. CDR3 length: 15 residues. The CDR3 loop reads CASSLASGSYNEQYF. The CDR3 nucleotides are TGTGCCAGCAGCTTAGCTAGCGGGTCCTACAATGAGCAGTACTTC. The entire variable domain, with the rest obtained from reference TRBV7-2 and TRBJ2-7, is as follows: GAGVSQSPSNKVTEKGKDVELRCDPISGHTALYWYRQSLGQGLEFLIYFQGNSAPDKSGLPSDRFSAERTGGSVSTLTIQRTQQEDSAVYLCASSLASGSYNEQYFGPGTRLTVT.

This clonotype was picked up a small number of times. The chain combines TRBV6-1 with TRBJ2-7; 8 positions match TRBD2. The V gene's germline CDR1 is MNHNS and CDR2 SASEGT. The CDR3 covers 13 residues. V was clipped by 6 bases and J by 3 bases; unmatched bases: 4. The DNA for the CDR3 is TGTGCCAGCAGCACCGGGACTAGCTACGAGCAGTACTTC. Its translation is CASSTGTSYEQYF.

V gene TRBV19 combines with J gene TRBJ1-5, with TRBD1 identical over 12 bases. The junction had 8 bases not matched to a gene; V was cut back by 6 bases and J by 2 bases. CDR1 LNHDA and CDR2 SQIVND come from the germline V gene (reference sequence). The CDR3 loop spans 17 amino acids. The CDR3 sequence: CASRRGQGAGGNQPQHF. The CDR3 DNA is TGTGCCAGTAGGAGGGGACAGGGGGCCGGGGGCAATCAGCCCCAGCATTTT.

Written as DNA, the CDR3 is TGCGGAGGGAGAGGACAAATGACCGGGGAGCTGTTTTTT. Amino acids: CGGRGQMTGELFF. This chain connects TRBV29-1 to TRBJ2-2; tentatively, D is TRBD2 (6 bases). The length of the CDR3 is 13 residues. From germline, CDR1 is SQVTM and CDR2 ANQGSEA.

The J gene is TRBJ2-2, the V gene TRBV5-1; TRBD1 might be the D (6 bases). Germline CDR1 SGHRS, CDR2 YFSETQ. Between the trimmed V and J ends, which lost 3 bases and 4 bases, there was a span of 13 bases. This CDR3 comprises 15 residues. The CDR3 spells CASSSGQPLTGELFF. In DNA, the CDR3 is TGCGCCAGCAGCTCTGGACAGCCCCTCACCGGGGAGCTGTTTTTT.

This clonotype was detected many times. V is TRBV30 and J is TRBJ1-2; 7 bases match TRBD1. The trim removed 1 base at V and 4 bases at J, leaving 6 bases unmatched. The germline gives CDR1 GTSNPN, CDR2 SVGIG (reference sequence). CDR3 size: 14 residues. The CDR3 region has the DNA TGTGCCTGGAGTGCCCGGGACAGTCTCTATGGCTACACCTTC. Amino acid sequence: CAWSARDSLYGYTF.